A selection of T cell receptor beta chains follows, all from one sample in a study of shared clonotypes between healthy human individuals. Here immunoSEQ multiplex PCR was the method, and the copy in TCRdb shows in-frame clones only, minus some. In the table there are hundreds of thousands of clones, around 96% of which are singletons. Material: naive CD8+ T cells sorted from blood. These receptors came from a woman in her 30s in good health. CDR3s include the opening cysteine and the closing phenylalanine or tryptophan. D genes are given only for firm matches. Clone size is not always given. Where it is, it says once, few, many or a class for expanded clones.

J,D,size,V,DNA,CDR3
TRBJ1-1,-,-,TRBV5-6,TGTGCCAGCAGCAAAACGACAGTTGCTGAAGCTTTCTTT,CASSKTTVAEAFF
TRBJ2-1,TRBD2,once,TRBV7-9,TGTGCCAGCAGCAAGACTAGCGGGAGGGGTAATGAGCAGTTCTTC,CASSKTSGRGNEQFF
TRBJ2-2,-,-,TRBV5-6,TGTGCCAGCAGCTTGTGGGCTGATACCGGGGAGCTGTTTTTT,CASSLWADTGELFF
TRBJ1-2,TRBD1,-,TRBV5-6,TGTGCCAGCAGCTTGGGGACAGGGAACTATGGCTACACCTTC,CASSLGTGNYGYTF
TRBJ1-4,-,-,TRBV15,TGTGCCACCAGTCTCGACCCCTTAGGTGAAAAACTGTTTTTT,CATSLDPLGEKLFF
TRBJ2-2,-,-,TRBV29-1,TGCAGCGTTGAACTAGGAAGTTTGGGGGAGCTGTTTTTT,CSVELGSLGELFF
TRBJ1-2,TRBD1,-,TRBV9,TGTGCCAGCAGCGGCACCCTCCCACCGGGACAGGGGTATGGCTACACCTTC,CASSGTLPPGQGYGYTF
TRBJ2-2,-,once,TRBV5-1,TGCGCCAGCAGCTCTACGGTGGCCACCGGGGAGCTGTTTTTT,CASSSTVATGELFF
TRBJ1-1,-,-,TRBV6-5,TGTGCCAGAGTTCCGGAGGGGAACACTGAAGCTTTCTTT,CARVPEGNTEAFF
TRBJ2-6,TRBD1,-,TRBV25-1,TGTGCCAGCAGGCCGGGACAGGGATCCTCTGGGGCCAACGTCCTGACTTTC,CASRPGQGSSGANVLTF
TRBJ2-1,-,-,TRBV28,TGTGCCAGCACCCCCACACAACCCTACAATGAGCAGTTCTTC,CASTPTQPYNEQFF
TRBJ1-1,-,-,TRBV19,TGTGCCAGTAGTATGGGACCGTTTAGGGGAACTATGAACACTGAAGCTTTCTTT,CASSMGPFRGTMNTEAFF
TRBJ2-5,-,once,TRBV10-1,TGCGCCAGCAGTGAGTCGTCAGGGGAGACCCAGTACTTC,CASSESSGETQYF
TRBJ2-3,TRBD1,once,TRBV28,TGTGCCAGCAGTTACCAAACCGGGACAGGGGGCACAGATACGCAGTATTTT,CASSYQTGTGGTDTQYF
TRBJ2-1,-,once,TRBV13,TGTGCCAGCAGCCACAATGGGGGATTCCTAGGCGTCAATGAGCAGTTCTTC,CASSHNGGFLGVNEQFF
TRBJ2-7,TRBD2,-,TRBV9,TGTGCCAGCAGCGCCGGGACTAGCGGGAGGGCCTACGAGCAGTACTTC,CASSAGTSGRAYEQYF
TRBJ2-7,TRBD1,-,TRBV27,TGTGCCAGCACCCGGGACAGGGAGAGCTCCTACGAGCAGTACTTC,CASTRDRESSYEQYF
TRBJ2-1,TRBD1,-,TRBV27,TGTGCCAGCAGTCTGGGGACAGGGGGGTACAATGAGCAGTTCTTC,CASSLGTGGYNEQFF
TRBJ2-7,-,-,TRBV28,TGTGCCAGCAGTTTTACAGTCGGCGGATCCTACGAGCAGTACTTC,CASSFTVGGSYEQYF
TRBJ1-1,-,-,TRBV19,TGTGCCAGTAGGGAGGTCGGGAGATACACTGAAGCTTTCTTT,CASREVGRYTEAFF
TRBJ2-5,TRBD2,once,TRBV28,TGTGCCAGCAGTCTTGTCGGACTAGCGGGAGAAGAGACCCAGTACTTC,CASSLVGLAGEETQYF